Below, 14 T cell receptor beta chains from the same sample are listed, as sequenced in a study of T cell repertoires in cytomegalovirus infection. TCRdb reanalysed the reads using MiXCR and keeps one entry per CDR3 protein. The data hold about 200,000 distinct CDR3 sequences, with approximately 9.7% observed a single time. Specimen: PBMCs. Receptor source: a human donor in good health (CMV status not recorded). Some clones in this sample may be carry-over from other donors' samples.

This sequence joins TRBV20-1 and TRBJ1-4; unclear D gene. V shed 4 bases and J shed 5 bases, with 11 bases lying between them. This CDR3 spans 13 amino acids. Germline values: CDR1 DFQATT, CDR2 SNEGSKA (reference sequence). The CDR3 region is CSATRQVNEKLFF. The CDR3 DNA sequence: TGCAGTGCTACTCGGCAGGTCAATGAAAAACTGTTTTTT.

This clonotype was detected a few times. The rearrangement uses TRBV4-3 and TRBJ2-3; D possibly corresponds to TRBD1 (6 bases). CDR3 length: 17 amino acids. V lost 0 bases and J 2 bases, leaving 15 bases between the germline ends. Germline CDR1 is LGHNA and CDR2 is YSLEER. The chain's CDR3 is CASSQDRSGVFTDTQYF. In DNA, the CDR3 is TGCGCCAGCAGCCAAGATCGTTCAGGGGTTTTCACAGATACGCAGTATTTT.

This clonotype has ten or more counts. V and J are TRBV7-2 and TRBJ2-5; perhaps D is TRBD1 or TRBD2 (5 bases each). This CDR3 comprises 14 residues. V lost 1 base and J lost 5, with 11 bases in between. Germline values: CDR1 SGHTA, CDR2 FQGNSA. The CDR3 DNA follows: TGTGCCAGCAGCTTAGGGGGGTCGGGGGAGACCCAGTACTTC. It encodes CASSLGGSGETQYF.

This clonotype was counted many times. The chain has TRBV7-2 and TRBJ2-7; D perhaps matches TRBD2 (5 bases). With 5 bases removed from V and 2 bases from J, the gap between germline ends came to 10 bases. The germline CDR1 and CDR2 sequences are SGHTA and FQGNSA. CDR3 length equals 13 residues. The CDR3 region is CASSPGLPYEQYF. In DNA form, the CDR3 reads TGTGCCAGCAGCCCAGGACTCCCCTACGAGCAGTACTTC. The variable domain in full, completed from reference TRBV7-2 and TRBJ2-7, reads GAGVSQSPSNKVTEKGKDVELRCDPISGHTALYWYRQSLGQGLEFLIYFQGNSAPDKSGLPSDRFSAERTGGSVSTLTIQRTQQEDSAVYLCASSPGLPYEQYFGPGTRLTVT.

Many counts were recorded for this clonotype. V is TRBV29-1 and J is TRBJ2-5, with D possibly being TRBD2 (7 bases). The germline V gene encodes CDR1 SQVTM and CDR2 ANQGSEA. V was pared by 2 bases and J by 7 bases, with 17 bases between. This CDR3 has 14 amino acids. As DNA, the CDR3 is TGCAGCGTTGAACGGGGAGGGGGGTTCGGGACCCAGTACTTC. It codes for CSVERGGGFGTQYF.

Only a few counts were recorded for this clonotype. The chain joins TRBV27 to TRBJ2-1, with TRBD2 identical over 9 bases. Germline-derived CDR1 and CDR2 are MNHEY and SMNVEV (reference sequence). CDR3 length: 15 amino acids. Unmatched junction bases numbered 15, after V lost 8 bases and J lost 10 bases. The CDR3 nucleotides read TGTGCCAGCGCCTTGAGCGGGAGGAAATGGGGGGAGCAGTTCTTC. It is translated as CASALSGRKWGEQFF.

A few counts support this clonotype. The chain recombines TRBV6-2 or TRBV6-3 with TRBJ1-5, with TRBD1 matching 7 bases. CDR3 size: 16 residues. The V segment lost 7 bases and the J segment 1 base; nucleotides outside the gene matches: 10. Germline V lookup: CDR1 MNHEY, CDR2 SVGEGT. The CDR3 reads CASTLYGQDSNQPQHF. Written as DNA, the CDR3 is TGTGCCAGCACCCTATACGGACAGGACAGCAATCAGCCCCAGCATTTT.

This clonotype was picked up a small number of times. The chain is built from TRBV14 and TRBJ2-1, with 9 positions matching TRBD2. The junction had 16 bases not matched to a gene; V was cut back by 1 base and J by 9 bases. CDR1 and CDR2 (germline): SGHDN, FVKESK. The CDR3 contains 18 residues. The CDR3 DNA sequence: TGTGCCAGCAGCCAAGGTTTCGGGGCCAGCGGGGGGAGTAGTGAGCAGTTCTTC. Protein: CASSQGFGASGGSSEQFF.

This clonotype was detected ten times or more. The chain recombines TRBV7-2 with TRBJ2-7; a weak D match, TRBD1 (5 bases). Germline V gives CDR1 SGHTA, CDR2 FQGNSA. Trimming stripped 2 bases from V and 5 bases from J, with 13 bases between. The CDR3 has 14 residues. The CDR3 nucleotides are TGTGCCAGCAGCTTAACAGGATACTCTCACGAGCAGTACTTC. Encoded protein: CASSLTGYSHEQYF.

The J gene is TRBJ1-3, the V gene TRBV3-1; 8 positions agree with TRBD1. J gave up 4 bases and V 4 bases, and 3 bases lay outside the gene matches. Germline V lookup: CDR1 LGHDT, CDR2 YNNKEL (reference sequence). The CDR3 length is 14 residues. The CDR3 bases are TGTGCCAGCAGCCCCCGGGACAGGGGAAACACCATATATTTT. This gives the protein CASSPRDRGNTIYF.

This clonotype came up a few times. The chain has TRBV12-3 or TRBV12-4 and TRBJ1-2, with a weak D call TRBD1 (6 bases). V was shortened by 6 bases and J by 4 bases, with 12 bases between the two germline ends. The CDR3 is 13 amino acids. CDR3: CASSRQDRYGYTF. The CDR3 DNA sequence: TGTGCCAGCAGCCGACAGGATCGCTATGGCTACACCTTC.

The CDR3 DNA sequence: TGTGCCAGCTCACCCAAGGACACAGGTGGGAATCAGCCCCAGCATTTT. Its translation is CASSPKDTGGNQPQHF. The chain combines TRBV18 with TRBJ1-5; weak D call: TRBD1 (5 bases). Germline V gives CDR1 KGHSH, CDR2 LQKENI. This CDR3 spans 16 amino acids. The ends were cut back, 3 bases at V and 4 bases at J, with 16 bases in the middle.

In this sample, this clonotype turned up many times. J is TRBJ1-6 and V is TRBV5-5, with D hard to call. CDR3 length equals 12 residues. Germline loops: CDR1 SGHKS, CDR2 YYEKEE (reference sequence). Trimming shortened V by 6 bases and J by 13 bases, and 14 bases separated the two germline ends. CDR3 sequence: CASTQGSEPLHF. DNA of the CDR3: TGTGCCAGCACCCAAGGATCTGAGCCCCTCCACTTT.

This clonotype appeared many times. This chain connects TRBV20-1 to TRBJ1-2; possible D gene TRBD1, 5 bases. Germline lookup yields CDR1 DFQATT and CDR2 SNEGSKA (reference sequence). With 2 bases removed from V and 1 base from J, the gap between germline ends came to 11 bases. CDR3 length: 14 amino acids. The CDR3 here is CSARRRGSNYGYTF. The CDR3 DNA is TGCAGTGCTAGACGCCGGGGGAGTAACTATGGCTACACCTTC.